The 27 T cell receptor beta chains reported below all come from one sample, sequenced in a study of cytomegalovirus exposure and HLA in healthy donors. The study ran its PCR with 60 Vbeta and 13 Jbeta primers. Clones were read by immunoSEQ multiplex PCR, and TCRdb kept only the in-frame ones, dropping some. The data hold 140,000 or so clones, with roughly 80% observed a single time. The source material was PBMCs. Source of these receptors: a woman in her thirties or forties in good health and CMV-seropositive.

The V gene is TRBV4-1, the J gene TRBJ2-7, with TRBD2 identical over 11 bases. This CDR3 has 15 amino acids. The junction had 5 bases not matched to a gene; V was cut back by 3 bases and J by 4 bases. In germline, CDR1 is MGHRA, CDR2 YSYEKL. CDR3 protein: CASSQIAGGKYEQYF. The CDR3 coding sequence is TGCGCCAGCAGCCAGATAGCGGGGGGGAAGTACGAGCAGTACTTC.

The chain joins TRBV10-3 to TRBJ2-7, with D uncertain. V lost 5 bases, J lost 6 bases, and 14 bases lay in between. The CDR3 is 13 residues long. Germline CDR1 and CDR2: ENHRY and SYGVKD. The CDR3 reads CAISILELGEQYF. The CDR3 nucleotides read TGTGCCATCAGTATCCTAGAGCTAGGCGAGCAGTACTTC.

The chain has TRBV7-9 and TRBJ2-5, with TRBD1 as a possible D gene (5 bases). CDR1 and CDR2 from the germline V gene are SEHNR and FQNEAQ (reference sequence). The CDR3 covers 18 residues. The V and J ends lost 1 base and 5 bases respectively, with 23 bases between them. CDR3 nucleotides: TGTGCCAGCAGCTTAGGTCAGGAAAGCCGGCAGGGCGAGGAGACCCAGTACTTC. Translating it yields CASSLGQESRQGEETQYF.

This chain connects TRBV27 to TRBJ2-1, with TRBD2 matching over 13 bases. V dropped 7 bases and J dropped 9; count of bases not matched to a gene: 6. The CDR3 covers 14 residues. Germline V gives CDR1 MNHEY, CDR2 SMNVEV (reference sequence). The CDR3 nucleotides are TGTGCCAGCAAACCGGGACTAGCGGGATTTGAGCAGTTCTTC. It codes for CASKPGLAGFEQFF.

The gene calls are TRBV5-1 and TRBJ2-2; 8 bases fit TRBD2. The CDR3 length is 16 residues. Germline-derived CDR1 and CDR2 are SGHRS and YFSETQ. Losses at the gene ends were 0 bases for V and 4 bases for J; bases not matched to a gene: 5. The CDR3 here is CASSLVREGRTGELFF. The CDR3 DNA sequence: TGCGCCAGCAGCTTGGTCCGGGAGGGCCGCACCGGGGAGCTGTTTTTT.

V and J are TRBV7-9 and TRBJ1-2, with 7 bases lining up with TRBD1. With 11 bases clipped from V and 4 bases from J, the junction kept 13 bases outside the gene matches. The CDR3 extends over 14 amino acids. Germline CDR1 SEHNR, CDR2 FQNEAQ (reference sequence). The CDR3 DNA is TGTGCCGGTGGGGGGACAGAATTTCGCTATGGCTACACCTTC. It translates to CAGGGTEFRYGYTF. The entire variable domain, with the rest obtained from reference TRBV7-9 and TRBJ1-2, is as follows: DTGVSQNPRHKITKRGQNVTFRCDPISEHNRLYWYRQTLGQGPEFLTYFQNEAQLEKSRLLSDRFSAERPKGSFSTLEIQRTEQGDSAMYLCAGGGTEFRYGYTFGSGTRLTVV.

The V call is TRBV7-9, the J call TRBJ1-2; TRBD1 matches at 7 bases. Trimming at V came to 1 base and at J to 4 bases, leaving 3 bases not matched to a gene. This CDR3 is 14 amino acids long. Germline V lookup: CDR1 SEHNR, CDR2 FQNEAQ (reference sequence). CDR3 sequence: CASSLGGTAYGYTF. CDR3 bases: TGTGCCAGCAGCTTAGGGGGGACAGCCTATGGCTACACCTTC.

The rearrangement links TRBV28 to TRBJ2-1, with D tentatively TRBD2 (6 bases). CDR1 and CDR2 (germline): MDHEN, SYDVKM. The V end lost 2 bases, the J end lost 6 bases, and 11 bases lay between the germline ends. The CDR3 extends over 14 amino acids. The CDR3 coding sequence is TGTGCCAGCAGTTTAGTGGGGGGAGGCAATGAGCAGTTCTTC. Translation gives CASSLVGGGNEQFF.

This chain connects TRBV7-9 to TRBJ1-2; D might be TRBD1 (6 bases). The germline V gene has CDR1 SEHNR and CDR2 FQNEAQ (reference sequence). The CDR3 length is 13 residues. The ends were cut back, 3 bases at V and 4 bases at J, with 9 bases in the middle. CDR3 in amino acids: CASSLDSFYGYTF. For the CDR3, the DNA is TGTGCCAGCAGCTTGGACAGTTTCTATGGCTACACCTTC.

This chain connects TRBV30 to TRBJ1-5; a possible D gene is TRBD1 (5 bases). Per germline, CDR1 GTSNPN and CDR2 SVGIG (reference sequence). Trimming left V 6 bases short and J 3 bases short, with 9 bases between. The CDR3 totals 12 residues. CDR3 in DNA: TGTGCCTGCCGGGACTACAATCAGCCCCAGCATTTT. Protein: CACRDYNQPQHF.

The chain has TRBV28 and TRBJ1-1; the D gene is possibly TRBD1 (5 bases). The V gene's germline CDR1 is MDHEN and CDR2 SYDVKM. The CDR3 runs 15 residues. Trimming cost V 6 bases and J 3 bases, with 17 bases left between them. The DNA of the CDR3 is TGTGCCAGCAGCTCCCAGCCGACAGCTTACACTGAAGCTTTCTTT. This sequence encodes CASSSQPTAYTEAFF.

This chain's CDR3 is CASISGPNTGELFF. In DNA, the CDR3 is TGTGCCAGCATTAGCGGCCCGAACACCGGGGAGCTGTTTTTT. The chain employs TRBV6-5 and TRBJ2-2; tentatively, D is TRBD2 (6 bases). CDR1 and CDR2 from the germline V gene are MNHEY and SVGAGI. This CDR3 spans 14 amino acids. Trimming left V 7 bases short and J 0 bases short, with 9 bases between.

V and J are TRBV2 and TRBJ2-4, with a weak D call TRBD2 (7 bases). Germline V CDR1 and CDR2: SNHLY, FYNNEI. V gave up 3 bases and J gave up 6 bases, with 18 bases separating them. The CDR3 loop spans 16 amino acids. The CDR3 loop is CASSDLGGRGGNIQYF. CDR3 bases: TGTGCCAGCAGTGATTTGGGCGGGAGAGGGGGAAACATTCAGTACTTC.

At least ten counts were recorded for this clone. This rearrangement joins TRBV5-4 to TRBJ2-7; 7 positions match TRBD2. V was pared by 5 bases and J by 2 bases, with 7 bases of the junction left unmatched. Germline V gives CDR1 SGHNT, CDR2 YYREEE (reference sequence). The CDR3 has 14 residues. CDR3: CASSFGGGTYEQYF. The CDR3 nucleotides are TGTGCCAGCAGTTTTGGGGGGGGAACCTACGAGCAGTACTTC.

J is TRBJ2-5 and V is TRBV19; a weak D match, TRBD2 (7 bases). V dropped 5 bases and J dropped 2 bases, with 18 bases sitting between them. This CDR3 has 16 amino acids. Per the germline V gene, CDR1 is LNHDA and CDR2 is SQIVND (reference sequence). CDR3 in DNA: TGTGCCAGTAGTCTTAGGGAGGGGGGACGACAAGAGACCCAGTACTTC. Protein product: CASSLREGGRQETQYF.

CDR3 loop: CASSQGGRSQPQHF. In nucleotides, the CDR3 is TGTGCCAGCAGTCAAGGGGGTCGAAGTCAGCCCCAGCATTTT. The chain carries TRBV5-4 and TRBJ1-5, with a tentative D call TRBD1 (6 bases). The CDR3 runs 14 residues. Germline-derived CDR1 and CDR2 are SGHNT and YYREEE (reference sequence). Trimming took off 5 bases at V and 6 bases at J, with 15 bases between the two ends.

On this clone itself: A read error may account for a junction end that differs from germline. This chain uses TRBV15 with TRBJ2-2, with D possibly matching TRBD1 (6 bases). Germline CDR1 LNHNV, CDR2 YYDKDF (reference sequence). The CDR3 runs to 13 residues. The CDR3 region is CATSRDLGAAKVF. The CDR3 DNA follows: TGTGCCACCAGCAGAGATTTGGGGGCCGCAAAGGTTTTT.

This chain connects TRBV21-1 to TRBJ1-1; the tabulated D call, TRBD1, remains unverified against the DNA. TRBV21-1 is flagged as a pseudogene. The CDR3 has 13 residues. The CDR3 loop is CASSKNQNTEAFF. In DNA, the CDR3 is TGTGCCAGCAGCAAAAATCAGAACACTGAAGCTTTCTTT.

The rearrangement joins TRBV27 to TRBJ1-5, with TRBD1 matching over 8 bases. CDR1 is MNHEY and CDR2 is SMNVEV in the germline V gene (reference sequence). V shed 4 bases, J shed 6 bases, and the junction held 5 bases outside the gene matches. The CDR3 extends over 14 amino acids. The CDR3 DNA reads as TGTGCCAGCAGTTCGACAGGGGTGATTCAGCCCCAGCATTTT. It translates to CASSSTGVIQPQHF.

This clone was counted a few times. The chain recombines TRBV7-2 with TRBJ2-7; TRBD1 matches 7 bases. CDR1 is SGHTA and CDR2 is FQGNSA in the germline V gene. This CDR3 has 13 residues. V trimming: 5 bases; J trimming: 7 bases; junction bases outside the gene matches: 8. In DNA form, the CDR3 reads TGTGCCAGCAGCCGACAGGGAAGAGGGGAGCAGTACTTC. Residues: CASSRQGRGEQYF.

The V gene is TRBV27, the J gene TRBJ2-1; 16 positions match TRBD2. V lost 8 bases to trimming and J lost 1 base; unmatched junction nucleotides: 5. This CDR3 has 17 residues. Per germline, CDR1 MNHEY and CDR2 SMNVEV (reference sequence). As DNA, the CDR3 is TGTGCCAGCCTAGGGACTAGCGGGGGGGAGTCCTACAATGAGCAGTTCTTC. It yields the protein CASLGTSGGESYNEQFF.

The rearrangement joins TRBV7-9 to TRBJ1-3, with 7 bases aligning to TRBD1. The length of the CDR3 is 15 residues. Trimming took 5 bases from V and 2 from J; bases not matched to a gene: 6. The V gene's germline CDR1 is SEHNR and CDR2 FQNEAQ (reference sequence). The CDR3 reads CASSPGQGAGNTIYF. In nucleotides, the CDR3 is TGTGCCAGCAGCCCAGGGCAGGGGGCTGGAAACACCATATATTTT.

The chain joins TRBV5-1 to TRBJ2-5; 7 positions agree with TRBD2. The ends lost 2 bases at V and 5 bases at J; junction bases unmatched: 12. In germline, CDR1 is SGHRS, CDR2 YFSETQ. This CDR3 is built from 16 residues. The CDR3: CASSLGTTAGGETQYF. The CDR3 region has the DNA TGCGCCAGCAGCTTAGGGACTACCGCCGGGGGGGAGACCCAGTACTTC.

The chain has TRBV7-3 and TRBJ2-3, with 7 bases aligning to TRBD2. The CDR3 consists of 15 residues. After removal of 2 bases from V and 2 bases from J, the junction contained 4 bases not matched to a gene. Germline CDR1 reads SGHTA; CDR2 reads FQGTGA. The CDR3 protein is CASSLAGRHTDTQYF. DNA of the CDR3: TGTGCCAGCAGCTTAGCCGGGAGGCACACAGATACGCAGTATTTT.

The chain joins TRBV6-1 to TRBJ1-1, with D possibly TRBD1 on 5 matching bases. CDR1 is MNHNS and CDR2 is SASEGT in the germline V gene. The germline V and J ends were trimmed by 7 bases and 2 bases, with 11 bases remaining between them. This CDR3 comprises 13 residues. CDR3: CASTLGQNTEAFF. Written as DNA, the CDR3 is TGTGCCAGCACCTTAGGACAAAACACTGAAGCTTTCTTT.

The genes are TRBV18 and TRBJ2-1; tentatively, D is TRBD1 (5 bases). The V end was cut by 8 bases, the J end by 16 bases, with 21 bases between. The CDR3 has 12 amino acids. The V gene's germline CDR1 is KGHSH and CDR2 LQKENI. CDR3 coding DNA: TGTGCCAGCGCTATCCCAGAACAGGTGGTTTTCTTC. It specifies CASAIPEQVVFF.

This chain connects TRBV7-9 to TRBJ2-1; 16 bases map to TRBD2. The CDR3 totals 18 residues. Germline lookup yields CDR1 SEHNR and CDR2 FQNEAQ (reference sequence). J was trimmed by 0 bases and V by 5 bases; bases with no gene match: 4. The CDR3 region is CASSPGLAGGSSYNEQFF. CDR3 sequence (DNA): TGTGCCAGCAGCCCGGGACTAGCGGGGGGGAGCTCCTACAATGAGCAGTTCTTC.